This T cell receptor (beta chain) was observed in a study of T cell responses to AZD1222 COVID-19 vaccine. Study context: Analyses pooled second doses at about 4 or about 12 weeks.

The study, taken as a whole, reports: Baseline serology detected seropositivity in only 6 or 7 AZD1222 recipients. The donor group comprised mostly white British people and more females; the analysis possibly underestimated clonal diversity. The study found Spike-specific TCR breadth and depth rose after two AZD1222 doses.

Measured with immunoSEQ multiplex PCR; TCRdb has only the in-frame clones, and not every one. Found here are about 140,000 clones, 80% to 95% of them singletons; the top ten hold around 2.7%. The length of the CDR3 is 14 residues. Germline V CDR1 and CDR2: SGHNT, YYREEE (reference sequence). J was trimmed by 4 bases and V by 2 bases; bases with no gene match: 3. Concerning this clone itself: The antigen is unknown.

This specimen was peripheral blood, taken on day 0 of AZD1222 vaccination. V and J are TRBV5-4 and TRBJ2-5; 9 bases match TRBD2. This sequence originates from an adult in good health. For the CDR3, the DNA is TGTGCCAGCAGCTTAGCGGGAGGTAGAGAGACCCAGTACTTC. Translating gives CASSLAGGRETQYF.